This T cell receptor beta chain was recovered during a study of STAT3 mutations in large granular lymphocyte leukemia. Study results and caveats: At least one immunodominant TCR beta clonotype appeared in every T-cell large granular lymphocyte leukemia patient.

Germline loops: CDR1 MNHNY, CDR2 SVGAGI (reference sequence). The length of the CDR3 is 16 residues. Trimming shortened V by 0 bases and J by 6 bases, and 15 bases separated the two germline ends. Profiling relied on immunoSEQ multiplex PCR, and the TCRdb table lists in-frame clones only, not all of them. Here the sample spans under 20,000 clones, approximately 90% being singletons. With regard to this clone: Antigen unknown.

Sequencing was carried out using peripheral blood mononuclear cells. This receptor was obtained from a man aged 55-75 years with T-cell large granular lymphocyte leukemia. Some clones in this sample may be carry-over from other donors' samples. The chain joins TRBV6-6 to TRBJ2-1; perhaps D is TRBD1 or TRBD2 (6 bases each). CDR3 region: CASSYSKGGSPNEQFF. For the CDR3, the DNA is TGTGCCAGCAGTTACTCGAAGGGGGGTAGCCCCAATGAGCAGTTCTTC.